This passage covers 24 T cell receptor beta chains from one sample sequenced in a study of cytomegalovirus exposure and HLA in healthy donors (dated by TCRdb to about 2017). Library construction relied on the immunoSEQ multiplex PCR assay. A mixture of 60 forward primers for TCR Vbeta segments and 13 reverse primers for TCR Jbeta segments was used in the multiplex PCR. This is the immuneACCESS table as TCRdb keeps it, with only in-frame sequences that have V and J called. A part of the clones is gone; compared with another copy, unresolved V genes explain less than half, and the rest is unexplained. Across this sample there are about 98,000 clones, with 81% seen only once. The top ten hold roughly 1.5% of the sample. The specimen sequenced was PBMCs. All receptors derive from a man aged 35-49 years in good health and CMV-seronegative.

The chain couples TRBV5-6 to TRBJ1-5; the match to TRBD1 covers 10 bases. Trimming cost V 4 bases and J 4 bases; bases outside gene matches: 5. This CDR3 comprises 15 residues. Germline CDR1 reads SGHDT; CDR2 reads YYEEEE. CDR3 loop: CASSTGQGLNQPQHF. In DNA form, the CDR3 reads TGTGCCAGCAGCACGGGACAGGGGCTGAATCAGCCCCAGCATTTT.

V gene TRBV10-2 combines with J gene TRBJ1-1; D unclear. Between the trimmed V and J ends, which lost 2 bases and 3 bases, there was a span of 4 bases. CDR1 is WSHSY and CDR2 is SAAADI in the germline V gene. There are 12 residues in the CDR3. CDR3 protein: CASSEADTEAFF. CDR3 coding DNA: TGCGCCAGCAGTGAGGCGGACACTGAAGCTTTCTTT.

This clone has just one count. The chain has TRBV5-1 and TRBJ2-3; TRBD2 aligns across 14 bases. The CDR3 loop spans 15 amino acids. Germline lookup yields CDR1 SGHRS and CDR2 YFSETQ. With V trimmed by 4 bases and J by 8 bases, 6 bases remained unmatched. CDR3 bases: TGCGCCAGCAGCCCGGGACTAGCGGGGGCCTTTACGCAGTATTTT. Its protein product is CASSPGLAGAFTQYF.

The V and J genes are TRBV30 and TRBJ2-2, with a weak D call TRBD1 (6 bases). Germline V gives CDR1 GTSNPN, CDR2 SVGIG (reference sequence). V was pared by 2 bases and J by 2 bases, with 15 bases between. This CDR3 is 16 amino acids long. The CDR3 region has the DNA TGTGCCTGGAGTCTCTCCGGGACAAGTAACACCGGGGAGCTGTTTTTT. Translating gives CAWSLSGTSNTGELFF.

The rearrangement joins TRBV6-1 to TRBJ1-1, with D maybe TRBD1 (6 bases). The V end lost 10 bases, the J end lost 0 bases, and 12 bases lay between the germline ends. The CDR3 loop spans 13 amino acids. CDR1 and CDR2 (germline): MNHNS, SASEGT. The CDR3 DNA reads as TGTGCCATCTGGAGGACAGTGAACACTGAAGCTTTCTTT. Amino acid sequence: CAIWRTVNTEAFF.

A few counts support this clone. The chain is built from TRBV5-1 and TRBJ2-3, with 7 positions matching TRBD1. The CDR3 loop spans 15 amino acids. The V segment lost 3 bases and the J segment 3 bases; nucleotides outside the gene matches: 7. Germline V CDR1 and CDR2: SGHRS, YFSETQ. CDR3 region: CASSYQTGLTDTQYF. The CDR3 coding sequence is TGCGCCAGCAGCTACCAGACAGGGTTAACAGATACGCAGTATTTT.

This clone was seen once. The chain joins TRBV4-2 to TRBJ2-7; 9 bases fit TRBD1. V lost 1 base, J lost 3 bases, and 10 bases stayed unmatched. CDR1 is LGHNA and CDR2 is YNFKEQ in the germline V gene. This CDR3 contains 17 residues. CDR3 in amino acids: CASSQGTGTGINYEQYF. CDR3 DNA: TGTGCCAGCAGCCAAGGCACCGGGACAGGGATCAACTACGAGCAGTACTTC.

The rearrangement links TRBV15 to TRBJ2-7; 10 nucleotides align to TRBD1. CDR3 length: 14 amino acids. Germline lookup yields CDR1 LNHNV and CDR2 YYDKDF (reference sequence). The V and J ends lost 5 bases and 6 bases, in that order; junction bases with no gene match: 7. The CDR3 spells CATSVDRGPFEQYF. The CDR3 DNA is TGTGCCACCAGCGTCGACAGGGGGCCGTTCGAGCAGTACTTC.

The chain combines TRBV30 with TRBJ2-1, with TRBD2 as a possible D gene (6 bases). Germline CDR1 GTSNPN, CDR2 SVGIG (reference sequence). The CDR3 length is 15 residues. Trimming stripped 4 bases from V and 0 bases from J, with 13 bases between. The CDR3 DNA is TGTGCCTGGAATGGGGCTAGCGACTCCTACAATGAGCAGTTCTTC. Protein product: CAWNGASDSYNEQFF. The whole variable domain, remainder taken from reference TRBV30 and TRBJ2-1, is SQTIHQWPATLVQPVGSPLSLECTVEGTSNPNLYWYRQAAGRGLQLLFYSVGIGQISSEVPQNLSASRPQDRQFILSSKKLLLSDSGFYLCAWNGASDSYNEQFFGPGTRLTVL.

The chain combines TRBV6-1 with TRBJ2-3; perhaps TRBD1 as D (5 bases). Germline CDR1 and CDR2: MNHNS and SASEGT. V dropped 3 bases and J dropped 3 bases, with 7 bases sitting between them. The CDR3 is 13 residues long. The CDR3 DNA follows: TGTGCCAGCAGTGATCAGGGAACAGATACGCAGTATTTT. The encoded protein is CASSDQGTDTQYF.

The V gene is TRBV27, the J gene TRBJ1-5; D remains unclear. Trimming removed 5 bases from V and 4 bases from J, with 12 bases in between. This CDR3 has 14 amino acids. Germline V gene data show CDR1 as MNHEY and CDR2 as SMNVEV (reference sequence). CDR3: CASSKEGGNQPQHF. The CDR3 DNA reads TGTGCCAGCAGTAAGGAGGGTGGGAATCAGCCCCAGCATTTT.

This rearrangement joins TRBV7-2 to TRBJ2-5; TRBD1 aligns across 9 bases. The J call is in doubt because the DNA end fits TRBJ2-7 better. From germline, CDR1 is SGHTA and CDR2 FQGNSA. CDR3 length: 17 residues. CDR3 protein: CASSLSTPGQGWYEQYF. CDR3 DNA: TGTGCCAGCAGCCTCAGCACTCCGGGACAGGGATGGTACGAGCAGTACTTC.

About this clone itself: Because it lacks the conserved phenylalanine or tryptophan at the end, this CDR3 is likely a read error. The chain recombines TRBV5-1 with TRBJ2-7; no clear D gene. Trimming stripped 0 bases from V and 6 bases from J, with 10 bases between. The CDR3 covers 13 residues. Germline-derived CDR1 and CDR2 are SGHRS and YFSETQ. The CDR3 bases are TGCGCCAGCAGCTTGGGGAAACTGGGCGAGCAGTACCTC. Protein sequence: CASSLGKLGEQYL.

This clone occurred once. The chain couples TRBV2 to TRBJ2-2; TRBD2 agrees at 8 bases. V lost 3 bases and J lost 0; bases outside the gene matches: 6. The CDR3 consists of 17 residues. Germline V gene sequence: CDR1 SNHLY, CDR2 FYNNEI. In nucleotides, the CDR3 is TGTGCCAGCAGTGAGCTTAGCGGGACTACGAACACCGGGGAGCTGTTTTTT. It encodes CASSELSGTTNTGELFF.

The chain uses TRBV27 and TRBJ1-5; D unresolved. The CDR3 length is 15 residues. CDR1 and CDR2 from the germline V gene are MNHEY and SMNVEV (reference sequence). V lost 6 bases and J 0 bases, leaving 12 bases between the germline ends. This CDR3 reads CASRWTPNSNQPQHF. The CDR3, as DNA: TGTGCCAGCAGGTGGACTCCTAATAGCAATCAGCCCCAGCATTTT.

This chain links TRBV29-1 with TRBJ2-7; TRBD1 is a possible D gene (5 bases). CDR1 is SQVTM, CDR2 ANQGSEA, per germline. The CDR3 is 12 amino acids. V lost 4 bases to trimming and J lost 2 bases, with 9 bases between them. CDR3 bases: TGCAGCGTTGGGGAACAGGCCTACGAGCAGTACTTC. Encoded protein: CSVGEQAYEQYF.

The chain carries TRBV5-1 and TRBJ2-3; D ambiguous. CDR3 length: 14 residues. The V and J ends lost 2 bases and 0 bases respectively, with 7 bases between them. The germline gives CDR1 SGHRS, CDR2 YFSETQ. The CDR3 is CASSFGESTDTQYF. The DNA of the CDR3 is TGCGCCAGCAGCTTCGGAGAGAGCACAGATACGCAGTATTTT.

The rearrangement uses TRBV6-5 and TRBJ2-7; 10 bases are a match to TRBD2. The CDR3 extends over 14 amino acids. Trimming removed 7 bases from V and 6 bases from J; junction bases left unmatched: 9. The germline CDR1 and CDR2 sequences are MNHEY and SVGAGI. The CDR3 coding sequence is TGTGCCAGCAAGACCGGGACTAGCGCTCTCGAGCAGTACTTC. This translates into CASKTGTSALEQYF.

The chain employs TRBV18 and TRBJ2-7, with TRBD1 as a possible D gene (6 bases). Deletions cut 6 bases from V and 1 base from J, with 19 bases between. Germline CDR1 is KGHSH and CDR2 is LQKENI. The CDR3 consists of 16 residues. This CDR3 is CASSAPGDPLSYEQYF. The CDR3 coding sequence is TGTGCCAGCTCCGCTCCAGGGGACCCTTTGTCCTACGAGCAGTACTTC.

The count of this clone is one. The chain combines TRBV5-1 with TRBJ2-1, with TRBD1 matching 9 bases. CDR1 and CDR2 (germline): SGHRS, YFSETQ. The CDR3 runs 14 residues. Trimming removed 5 bases from V and 8 bases from J; junction bases left unmatched: 8. CDR3: CASSKTGGLDEQFF. The CDR3, as DNA: TGCGCCAGCAGTAAGACAGGGGGTCTCGATGAGCAGTTCTTC.

This chain connects TRBV11-2 to TRBJ2-5; D might be TRBD2 (7 bases). The CDR3 runs to 16 residues. V lost 2 bases to trimming and J lost 3 bases, with 16 bases between them. Germline V CDR1 and CDR2: SGHAT, FQNNGV. CDR3 protein: CASSLRGGRGKETQYF. The CDR3 DNA reads as TGTGCCAGCAGCTTAAGGGGGGGAAGGGGGAAAGAGACCCAGTACTTC.

This clone was counted a few times. This rearrangement joins TRBV7-2 to TRBJ2-7, with D possibly TRBD2 on 6 matching bases. Trimming removed 5 bases at V and 2 bases at J, with 19 bases between. CDR3 size: 16 residues. CDR1 is SGHTA and CDR2 is FQGNSA in the germline V gene. As DNA, the CDR3 is TGTGCCAGCAGCCTCAATACCGGGACTGCAACCTACGAGCAGTACTTC. Translating gives CASSLNTGTATYEQYF.

This clone was detected once. This sequence joins TRBV21-1 and TRBJ2-1; the table's D call, TRBD2, was not checked against the DNA. TRBV21-1 is classified as a pseudogene. The CDR3 contains 19 residues. The CDR3 reads CASSKSGSGGTPAGGEQFF. The CDR3 nucleotides are TGTGCCAGCAGCAAATCGGGTAGCGGGGGGACCCCGGCGGGAGGTGAGCAGTTCTTC.

The chain uses TRBV4-3 and TRBJ2-3; D might be TRBD2 (6 bases). V gave up 1 base and J gave up 2 bases, with 13 bases separating them. Germline-derived CDR1 and CDR2 are LGHNA and YSLEER. The CDR3 is made up of 16 amino acids. The CDR3 DNA is TGCGCCAGCAGCCAAGGGGTTGGCGGGGTCACAGATACGCAGTATTTT. This translates into CASSQGVGGVTDTQYF.